The clone carrying this TCR beta chain came up many times. Its specificity is not known. TCRdb independently ran MiXCR on the RACE reads; one entry per CDR3 protein. The top ten hold approximately 5.2% of the sample, which has 60,000 to 70,000 distinct CDR3 sequences, approximately 11% seen once. The CDR3 is 12 amino acids. CDR1 is DFQATT and CDR2 is SNEGSKA in the germline V gene (reference sequence). V lost 1 base to trimming and J lost 3 bases, with 6 bases between them. These data originate in a study of human T cells and chemical hapten exposure. Overall study: Alopecia areata, totalis or universalis affected patients, mainly female.

Study-wide points: Significantly more large CDR3 similarity clusters were formed by expanded TCRs than by controls.

Sample time point: pre-sensitization, week 0. The treatment here: therapeutic diphenylcyclopropenone sensitization with weekly scalp DPC. Sequenced material: whole blood, taken in connection with sensitization to the hapten diphenylcyclopropenone (DPC). This clonotype was obtained from a woman in her forties or fifties with alopecia areata. Some clones in this sample may be carry-over from other donors' samples. The rearrangement uses TRBV20-1 and TRBJ1-2; no definite D call. The DNA for the CDR3 is TGCAGTGCTAGAGCCGTTTACTATGGCTACACCTTC. Amino acid sequence: CSARAVYYGYTF.